The 27 T cell receptor beta chains listed next were all sequenced from one sample in a study of STAT3 mutations in large granular lymphocyte leukemia. The repertoire was sequenced with immunoSEQ multiplex PCR; TCRdb's copy has only in-frame clones and lacks some. The table records approximately 4,300 clones, roughly 60% of them present only once. These TCRs' antigens remain unknown. General study results and limits: Every T-cell large granular lymphocyte leukemia patient had at least one immunodominant TCR beta clonotype.

The sample was PBMCs. The receptors derive from a human donor with T large granular lymphocyte leukemia. Some clones in this sample may be carry-over from other donors' samples.

The chain is built from TRBV28 and TRBJ2-7; possibly TRBD2 for D (6 bases). Germline lookup yields CDR1 MDHEN and CDR2 SYDVKM. Between the trimmed V and J ends, which lost 3 bases and 6 bases, there was a span of 15 bases. This CDR3 spans 14 amino acids. CDR3 sequence (DNA): TGTGCCAGCAGTTTCCGGGACTCCCCAGGCGAGCAGTACTTC. Its translation: CASSFRDSPGEQYF.

This clone was seen a single time. The chain couples TRBV5-1 to TRBJ1-3, with no clear D. The ends were cut back, 0 bases at V and 1 base at J, with 2 bases in the middle. The CDR3 totals 13 residues. From germline, CDR1 is SGHRS and CDR2 YFSETQ. For the CDR3, the DNA is TGCGCCAGCAGCTTGGGGTCTGGAAACACCATATATTTT. Translation gives CASSLGSGNTIYF.

This clone was recorded a few times. V and J are TRBV5-1 and TRBJ1-5; D call uncertain. This CDR3 region has 15 residues. V gave up 0 bases and J gave up 2 bases, with 9 bases separating them. CDR1 and CDR2 (germline): SGHRS, YFSETQ. DNA of the CDR3: TGCGCCAGCAGCTTGGGAACAGACCGCAATCAGCCCCAGCATTTT. Translated, it gives CASSLGTDRNQPQHF.

In this sample, this clone turned up a few times. The J gene is TRBJ2-3, the V gene TRBV6-6; D uncertain. Per the germline V gene, CDR1 is MNHNY and CDR2 is SVGAGI (reference sequence). The CDR3 sequence is 15 residues long. Trimming took off 4 bases at V and 0 bases at J, with 11 bases between the two ends. DNA of the CDR3: TGTGCCAGCAGTTCAACAGTTACTAGCACAGATACGCAGTATTTT. Protein sequence: CASSSTVTSTDTQYF.

This clone came up a few times. The chain is built from TRBV28 and TRBJ1-2; a weak D match, TRBD1 (5 bases). The CDR3 runs 12 residues. The germline gives CDR1 MDHEN, CDR2 SYDVKM. With 8 bases removed from V and 4 bases from J, the gap between germline ends came to 11 bases. Here the CDR3 reads CASYQGSYGYTF. CDR3 DNA sequence: TGTGCCAGCTATCAGGGTTCCTATGGCTACACCTTC.

The chain links TRBV4-2 to TRBJ2-3; D gene ambiguous. V lost 5 bases to trimming and J lost 0 bases, with 12 bases between them. The CDR3 length is 15 residues. Germline CDR1 LGHNA, CDR2 YNFKEQ. The CDR3 nucleotides are TGTGCCAGCAGCGGCGGTCCACTTAGCACAGATACGCAGTATTTT. Translating it yields CASSGGPLSTDTQYF.

The rearrangement joins TRBV5-1 to TRBJ1-1; D possibly corresponds to TRBD1 (6 bases). CDR1 is SGHRS, CDR2 YFSETQ, per germline. V was trimmed by 1 base and J by 0 bases, leaving 10 bases between them. The CDR3 contains 15 residues. In DNA, the CDR3 is TGCGCCAGCAGCTTGAACACAGGGATGAACACTGAAGCTTTCTTT. It encodes CASSLNTGMNTEAFF.

This clone appeared a single time. The genes are TRBV18 and TRBJ2-1; tentatively, D is TRBD1 (6 bases). CDR3 length: 15 residues. V lost 4 bases to trimming and J lost 3 bases, with 13 bases between them. Germline CDR1 and CDR2: KGHSH and LQKENI. CDR3 loop: CASSLQGSYYNEQFF. The CDR3 nucleotides read TGTGCCAGCTCACTACAGGGAAGCTACTACAATGAGCAGTTCTTC.

The chain employs TRBV6-5 and TRBJ2-3, with D uncertain. Per germline, CDR1 MNHEY and CDR2 SVGAGI. V lost 2 bases to trimming and J lost 6 bases, with 9 bases between them. This CDR3 has 13 residues. The CDR3 sequence: CASSYPTGDTQYF. CDR3 nucleotide sequence: TGTGCCAGCAGTTACCCCACCGGGGATACGCAGTATTTT.

This chain uses TRBV7-9 with TRBJ1-1; no definite D call. V was clipped by 1 base and J by 1 base, with 4 bases between them. Looked up from germline, CDR1 is SEHNR and CDR2 is FQNEAQ (reference sequence). The CDR3 contains 13 residues. CDR3 bases: TGTGCCAGCAGCTTAGGGCAGAACACTGAAGCTTTCTTT. This encodes CASSLGQNTEAFF.

This clone was seen a handful of times. The chain combines TRBV4-2 with TRBJ2-5, with 11 bases lining up with TRBD1. Trimming took 4 bases from V and 2 from J; bases not matched to a gene: 3. Germline V gene lookup returns CDR1 LGHNA and CDR2 YNFKEQ. The CDR3 totals 15 residues. CDR3 nucleotides: TGTGCCAGCAGCCGGGACAGGGGGACTCAAGAGACCCAGTACTTC. Translated: CASSRDRGTQETQYF.

V usage is TRBV6-5 and J usage is TRBJ1-2; D remains ambiguous. The ends were cut back, 6 bases at V and 8 bases at J, with 10 bases in the middle. This CDR3 has 11 residues. Germline V CDR1 and CDR2: MNHEY, SVGAGI. In nucleotides, the CDR3 is TGTGCCAGCAGGACCCGGGGAGGCTACACCTTC. Residues: CASRTRGGYTF.

This rearrangement joins TRBV18 to TRBJ1-6; TRBD1 might be the D (6 bases). Germline values: CDR1 KGHSH, CDR2 LQKENI. V dropped 3 bases and J dropped 2 bases, with 8 bases sitting between them. The CDR3 spans 15 residues. CDR3 amino acids: CASSPGHPYNSPLHF. CDR3 bases: TGTGCCAGCTCACCGGGACATCCCTATAATTCACCCCTCCACTTT.

V is TRBV6-5 and J is TRBJ2-1, with D perhaps TRBD1 (6 bases). Per germline, CDR1 MNHEY and CDR2 SVGAGI. CDR3 length: 15 residues. The V end lost 2 bases, the J end lost 4 bases, and 12 bases lay between the germline ends. CDR3 protein: CASSYGRGIYNEQFF. CDR3 DNA sequence: TGTGCCAGCAGTTACGGCAGGGGAATATACAATGAGCAGTTCTTC.

The genes are TRBV9 and TRBJ2-7; D not certain. The V gene lost 0 bases and the J gene lost 2 bases, with 6 bases spanning the gap. Germline assignment: CDR1 SGDLS and CDR2 YYNGEE. This CDR3 is 13 amino acids long. CDR3 nucleotides: TGTGCCAGCAGCGTAGGGGCAGCCTACGAGCAGTACTTC. The encoded protein is CASSVGAAYEQYF.

This clone was recorded a few times. V gene TRBV27 combines with J gene TRBJ2-7; D ambiguous. CDR3 length equals 14 residues. With 3 bases removed from V and 6 bases from J, the gap between germline ends came to 15 bases. CDR1 and CDR2 from the germline V gene are MNHEY and SMNVEV (reference sequence). The DNA for the CDR3 is TGTGCCAGCAGTTTGGGCAGGACCCTAGGCGAGCAGTACTTC. This encodes CASSLGRTLGEQYF.

This chain connects TRBV30 to TRBJ2-7, with TRBD1 identical over 9 bases. CDR1 is GTSNPN, CDR2 SVGIG, per germline (reference sequence). The CDR3 extends over 12 amino acids. The trim removed 8 bases at V and 0 bases at J, leaving 2 bases unmatched. The CDR3, as DNA: TGTGCCGGGGGACAGGGCTCCTACGAGCAGTACTTC. Residues: CAGGQGSYEQYF.

The J gene is TRBJ2-5, the V gene TRBV13; D call uncertain. Germline values: CDR1 PRHDT, CDR2 FYEKMQ (reference sequence). CDR3 length: 15 amino acids. The V end lost 2 bases, the J end lost 3 bases, and 13 bases lay between the germline ends. The CDR3 coding sequence is TGTGCCAGCAGCTTACCCCCCGGACGAAAAGAGACCCAGTACTTC. Its translation is CASSLPPGRKETQYF.

The chain joins TRBV14 to TRBJ2-7, with D perhaps TRBD1 (6 bases). The V end was cut by 4 bases, the J end by 3 bases, with 7 bases between. This CDR3 region has 12 residues. CDR1 SGHDN and CDR2 FVKESK come from the germline V gene. CDR3 sequence (DNA): TGTGCCAGCAGCCGGACAGTCTACGAGCAGTACTTC. Protein: CASSRTVYEQYF.

This clone was counted between two and nine times. The chain employs TRBV30 and TRBJ2-7; D ambiguous. Per germline, CDR1 GTSNPN and CDR2 SVGIG (reference sequence). This CDR3 is built from 13 residues. Trimming removed 2 bases from V and 6 bases from J, with 14 bases in between. This CDR3 is CAWSLGIWAEQYF. The CDR3 DNA follows: TGTGCCTGGAGTCTCGGCATATGGGCCGAGCAGTACTTC.

This clone was seen only a few times. The V and J genes are TRBV4-3 and TRBJ1-5; a possible D gene is TRBD1 (5 bases). The length of the CDR3 is 21 residues. Trimming left V 4 bases short and J 2 bases short, with 30 bases between. Germline CDR1 is LGHNA and CDR2 is YSLEER. CDR3 nucleotide sequence: TGCGCCAGCAGCCCGAACGAAACAAGGGACCGCATAAGGGGCCGCAATCAGCCCCAGCATTTT. It specifies CASSPNETRDRIRGRNQPQHF.

The chain recombines TRBV5-6 with TRBJ2-1, with D hard to call. Trimming removed 0 bases at V and 7 bases at J, with 11 bases between. This CDR3 comprises 14 residues. CDR1 and CDR2 from the germline V gene are SGHDT and YYEEEE. The CDR3 DNA follows: TGTGCCAGCAGCTTGGCAGGAGTAAAAAATGAGCAGTTCTTC. This gives the protein CASSLAGVKNEQFF.

This clone was seen a handful of times. Other DNA sequences in the same sample also yield this CDR3. The chain recombines TRBV7-2 with TRBJ1-1; D is unresolved. Germline V gene lookup returns CDR1 SGHTA and CDR2 FQGNSA. V lost 0 bases and J lost 2, with 10 bases in between. This CDR3 is 15 amino acids long. The CDR3 reads CASSLAKTANTEAFF. CDR3 sequence (DNA): TGTGCCAGCAGCTTAGCTAAGACGGCTAACACTGAAGCTTTCTTT.

This clone was found a few times. The gene calls are TRBV5-6 and TRBJ2-2, with D perhaps matching TRBD2 (5 bases). Germline loops: CDR1 SGHDT, CDR2 YYEEEE. Trimming shortened V by 4 bases and J by 6 bases, and 13 bases separated the two germline ends. This CDR3 has 14 residues. Here the CDR3 reads CASSGPPSPGELFF. CDR3 bases: TGTGCCAGCAGCGGGCCCCCTAGCCCCGGGGAGCTGTTTTTT.

The chain couples TRBV29-1 to TRBJ2-3; perhaps TRBD2 as D (6 bases). CDR1 SQVTM and CDR2 ANQGSEA come from the germline V gene. The CDR3 sequence is 12 residues long. Trimming shortened V by 4 bases and J by 4 bases, and 9 bases separated the two germline ends. The CDR3 here is CSVVGGADTQYF. The DNA of the CDR3 is TGCAGCGTTGTAGGCGGGGCAGATACGCAGTATTTT.

V is TRBV27 and J is TRBJ1-2; D is ambiguous. CDR3 length: 15 amino acids. Germline V gene sequence: CDR1 MNHEY, CDR2 SMNVEV (reference sequence). V was clipped by 4 bases and J by 5 bases, with 17 bases between them. The CDR3 coding sequence is TGTGCCAGCAGTTCCTCGGTCAGCAACGAATATGGCTACACCTTC. Translating gives CASSSSVSNEYGYTF.

This clone came up once. The chain links TRBV18 to TRBJ2-1, with TRBD1 matching 9 bases. Germline V lookup: CDR1 KGHSH, CDR2 LQKENI. The CDR3 covers 15 residues. V lost 6 bases, J lost 0 bases, and 3 bases stayed unmatched. CDR3 nucleotide sequence: TGTGCCAGCTCGCAGACAGGGGGCTCCTACAATGAGCAGTTCTTC. This translates into CASSQTGGSYNEQFF.